Shown below are 4 T cell receptor beta chains from a single sample sequenced in a study of vaccination effects on CD4 cells after COVID-19. Sequencing was preceded by expansion of antigen-specific CD4+ T cells with viral peptide pools in the ViraFEST assay. Culture lasted over 9 days before CD4+ T cell isolation. Nobody among the vaccine recipients had prior SARS-CoV-2 infection (nucleocapsid antibodies were negative). These receptors' targets are unknown. Only in-frame clones appear in the TCRdb table, and some are missing; sequencing was by immunoSEQ multiplex PCR. The sample lists about 71,000 clones; roughly 80% were seen once. Sequenced here: CD4+ T cells from PBMCs cultured with SARS-CoV-2 spike peptides, sampled before COVID-19 vaccination. These receptors all stem from a human donor who received a COVID-19 vaccine.

This chain connects TRBV3-1 (or the pseudogene TRBV3-2) to TRBJ1-6, with D maybe TRBD1 (5 bases). V lost 2 bases and J lost 7, with 12 bases in between. CDR1 is LGHDT, CDR2 YNNKEL, per germline (reference sequence). The CDR3 runs 15 residues. The DNA of the CDR3 is TGTGCCAGCAGCCAACTTGACAGCTACAATTCACCCCTCCACTTT. Translating gives CASSQLDSYNSPLHF.

Only one count was recorded for this clone. J is TRBJ2-7 and V is TRBV18; TRBD1 agrees at 7 bases. This CDR3 is built from 14 residues. The V gene's germline CDR1 is KGHSH and CDR2 LQKENI. V lost 6 bases to trimming and J lost 7 bases; unmatched junction nucleotides: 12. CDR3 DNA sequence: TGTGCCAGCTCTCCCACTACACAGGGGCGGGAGCAGTACGTC. Residues: CASSPTTQGREQYV.

The chain uses TRBV18 and TRBJ2-5, with no clear D. Trimming left V 4 bases short and J 5 bases short, with 14 bases between. The CDR3 contains 14 residues. The V gene's germline CDR1 is KGHSH and CDR2 LQKENI. Here the CDR3 DNA reads TGTGCCAGCTCACTTACGACACTTGGCGAGACCCAGTACTTC. This gives the protein CASSLTTLGETQYF.

This rearrangement joins TRBV6-5 to TRBJ1-5, with a weak D call TRBD1 (5 bases). Deletions cut 2 bases from V and 6 bases from J, with 14 bases between. The CDR3 sequence is 15 residues long. Germline V lookup: CDR1 MNHEY, CDR2 SVGAGI. In DNA, the CDR3 is TGTGCCAGCAGTTACGAGGCGGGGCCTCTTCAGCCCCAGCATTTT. This encodes CASSYEAGPLQPQHF.